The 22 T cell receptor beta chains in this list originate from one sample, sequenced in a study of Graves' ophthalmopathy and Graves' hyperthyroidism. CDR3 regions of TCR beta were amplified from RNA transcripts. RT-PCR in the first round used HTBI primers; a second-round multiplex PCR followed. TCRdb passed the multiplex PCR reads through MiXCR, listing each CDR3 protein once. Seen here are a few hundred thousand distinct CDR3 sequences, 17% observed once, and the top ten hold roughly 2.4%. Sequenced sample: peripheral blood. All receptors derive from an adult woman with stable Graves' hyperthyroidism.

This clonotype appeared many times. The CDR3 nucleotides are TGTGCCACCAGCAGAGCCGGGACAGACTTTTATAGCAATCAGCCCCAGCATTTT. Translated: CATSRAGTDFYSNQPQHF. V usage is TRBV15 and J usage is TRBJ1-5; 7 nucleotides line up with TRBD1. This CDR3 spans 18 amino acids. Germline lookup yields CDR1 LNHNV and CDR2 YYDKDF (reference sequence). The trim removed 1 base at V and 0 bases at J, leaving 9 bases unmatched.

J is TRBJ2-5 and V is TRBV4-1; TRBD1 matches 7 bases. V dropped 2 bases and J dropped 4; count of bases not matched to a gene: 10. The germline CDR1 and CDR2 sequences are MGHRA and YSYEKL. The CDR3 length is 16 residues. CDR3: CASSQPPGAGGETQYF. DNA of the CDR3: TGCGCCAGCAGCCAACCCCCCGGCGCAGGGGGAGAGACCCAGTACTTC.

This clonotype was observed at least ten times. The V gene is TRBV6-1, the J gene TRBJ1-2; TRBD1 is a possible D gene (6 bases). The germline V and J ends were trimmed by 6 bases and 7 bases, with 18 bases remaining between them. Germline V gene lookup returns CDR1 MNHNS and CDR2 SASEGT. This CDR3 spans 14 amino acids. The CDR3 DNA follows: TGTGCCAGCAGCCTCACAACAGGGCGAGCTGGCTACACCTTC. It translates to CASSLTTGRAGYTF.

This clonotype has ten or more counts. The chain combines TRBV2 with TRBJ1-1; D is ambiguous. V lost 2 bases and J 2 bases, leaving 9 bases between the germline ends. The CDR3 length is 14 residues. CDR1 SNHLY and CDR2 FYNNEI come from the germline V gene. This chain's CDR3 is CASSERISNTEAFF. CDR3 bases: TGTGCCAGCAGTGAAAGGATTTCAAACACTGAAGCTTTCTTT.

This clonotype was found many times. The chain has TRBV12-3 or TRBV12-4 and TRBJ2-7; TRBD2 matches at 8 bases. Trimming at V came to 2 bases and at J to 6 bases, leaving 15 bases not matched to a gene. This CDR3 spans 17 amino acids. The CDR3 reads CASSLSRVGGRSREQYF. The DNA of the CDR3 is TGTGCCAGCAGTTTAAGCCGGGTCGGCGGGAGGTCTCGCGAGCAGTACTTC.

The gene calls are TRBV30 and TRBJ2-5; D call uncertain. In germline, CDR1 is GTSNPN, CDR2 SVGIG (reference sequence). This CDR3 has 15 amino acids. The V and J ends lost 0 bases and 2 bases respectively, with 13 bases between them. CDR3 sequence (DNA): TGTGCCTGGAGTGTATGGGCAGGTGTTCAAGAGACCCAGTACTTC. Its translation: CAWSVWAGVQETQYF.

This clonotype appeared many times. The chain recombines TRBV4-2 with TRBJ1-1, with TRBD1 identical over 7 bases. V lost 2 bases, J lost 0 bases, and 15 bases stayed unmatched. The CDR3 length is 19 residues. The germline V gene encodes CDR1 LGHNA and CDR2 YNFKEQ. CDR3 nucleotide sequence: TGTGCCAGCAGCCAATACCCGGGACAGAGCCGATCAATGAACACTGAAGCTTTCTTT. This codes for CASSQYPGQSRSMNTEAFF.

At least ten counts were recorded for this clonotype. The chain links TRBV2 to TRBJ2-7; D may be TRBD1 or TRBD2 (5 bases each). CDR1 and CDR2 (germline): SNHLY, FYNNEI. CDR3 length: 13 residues. V dropped 7 bases and J dropped 3 bases, with 13 bases sitting between them. CDR3 sequence (DNA): TGTGCCAGCATGGGGGTTCTTGGCTACGAGCAGTACTTC. Protein: CASMGVLGYEQYF.

This clonotype has at least ten counts. The rearrangement uses TRBV7-8 and TRBJ2-7; D gene ambiguous. Germline V gene data show CDR1 as SGHVS and CDR2 as FQNEAQ. CDR3 length: 12 residues. V lost 5 bases and J 3 bases, leaving 8 bases between the germline ends. The CDR3 DNA reads as TGTGCCAGCAGCCCATCTCTCTACGAGCAGTACTTC. Its protein is CASSPSLYEQYF.

The table lists this clonotype with many counts. V gene TRBV29-1 combines with J gene TRBJ1-1, with 7 bases lining up with TRBD1. Germline V gives CDR1 SQVTM, CDR2 ANQGSEA. The CDR3 loop spans 11 amino acids. The J segment lost 6 bases and the V segment lost 7 bases, leaving 5 bases of the junction unmatched. CDR3 in DNA: TGCAGCGCCAAGACAGGGTCTGAAGCTTTCTTT. Its translation is CSAKTGSEAFF.

The sample holds many counts of this clonotype. The rearrangement uses TRBV12-3 or TRBV12-4 and TRBJ1-1; D might be TRBD1 (6 bases). With 4 bases removed from V and 1 base from J, the gap between germline ends came to 13 bases. This CDR3 has 15 amino acids. The CDR3 coding sequence is TGTGCCAGCAGTTACCCGACAGGAGAGAACACTGAAGCTTTCTTT. Translated, it gives CASSYPTGENTEAFF.

This clonotype was seen ten or more times. The V gene is TRBV28, the J gene TRBJ2-7; D possibly matches TRBD1 or TRBD2 (6 bases each). Germline V lookup: CDR1 MDHEN, CDR2 SYDVKM. The CDR3 covers 16 residues. V lost 4 bases and J lost 5, with 21 bases in between. As DNA, the CDR3 is TGTGCCAGCAGTTCCCCAGGGACAACCCGCGGGGACGAGCAGTACTTC. Translation gives CASSSPGTTRGDEQYF. Complete variable domain (other parts from reference TRBV28 and TRBJ2-7): DVKVTQSSRYLVKRTGEKVFLECVQDMDHENMFWYRQDPGLGLRLIYFSYDVKMKEKGDIPEGYSVSREKKERFSLILESASTNQTSMYLCASSSPGTTRGDEQYFGPGTRLTVT.

This clonotype was recorded a few times. The V gene is TRBV12-3 or TRBV12-4, the J gene TRBJ1-1; no firm D call. Trimming left V 6 bases short and J 6 bases short, with 14 bases between. CDR3 length: 13 amino acids. The CDR3 reads CASRAGRLAEAFF. Written as DNA, the CDR3 is TGTGCCAGCAGGGCGGGGAGGTTGGCTGAAGCTTTCTTT.

This clonotype was counted at least ten times. This chain joins TRBV28 and TRBJ2-7; D is perhaps TRBD2 (6 bases). Trimming took 3 bases from V and 4 from J, leaving 19 bases between them. Per the germline V gene, CDR1 is MDHEN and CDR2 is SYDVKM. This CDR3 has 16 residues. The CDR3 reads CASSFNLAGLTYEQYF. The CDR3 DNA sequence: TGTGCCAGCAGTTTTAATTTGGCGGGATTAACGTACGAGCAGTACTTC.

Ten or more counts support this clonotype. CDR3 in DNA: TGTGCCAGCAGATCGGGACATGGGGCTCAGCCCCAGCATTTT. It is translated as CASRSGHGAQPQHF. The gene calls are TRBV12-3 or TRBV12-4 and TRBJ1-5; D perhaps matches TRBD1 (6 bases). V was trimmed by 6 bases and J by 6 bases, leaving 15 bases between them. This CDR3 spans 14 amino acids.

This clonotype has ten or more counts. V usage is TRBV6-1 and J usage is TRBJ1-1; D perhaps matches TRBD1 (6 bases). The V gene's germline CDR1 is MNHNS and CDR2 SASEGT. The CDR3 contains 15 residues. Trimming pared 4 bases from V and 4 bases from J, leaving 16 bases between. The chain's CDR3 is CASSAPGGRGTEAFF. The CDR3 region has the DNA TGTGCCAGCAGTGCTCCGGGGGGCCGGGGCACTGAAGCTTTCTTT.

This clonotype has a count of ten or more. The CDR3 DNA is TGTGCCAGCAGCTTTGGGGGGGGCTCCTACGAGCAGTACTTC. Its translation: CASSFGGGSYEQYF. The rearrangement links TRBV11-2 to TRBJ2-7, with TRBD2 matching 7 bases. V shed 3 bases, J shed 0 bases, and the junction held 2 bases outside the gene matches. This CDR3 is 14 amino acids long. Germline V gene data show CDR1 as SGHAT and CDR2 as FQNNGV.

This clonotype was recorded only once. The germline gene is not matched at one end of the junction; a read error may be the cause. The rearrangement uses TRBV12-3 or TRBV12-4 and TRBJ1-1; TRBD1 might be the D (5 bases). The CDR3 covers 14 residues. The CDR3 region is CACSGGVLNTEAFF. The DNA of the CDR3 is TGTGCCTGCAGTGGGGGGGTTTTAAACACTGAGGCTTTCTTT.

This clonotype was detected many times. Here the CDR3 DNA reads TGCGCCAGCAGCCTGACAAGCGGGGGCTACCAAGAGACCCAGTACTTC. It translates to CASSLTSGGYQETQYF. The V gene is TRBV5-1, the J gene TRBJ2-5; the match to TRBD2 covers 8 bases. V lost 4 bases, J lost 0 bases, and 8 bases stayed unmatched. Germline V lookup: CDR1 SGHRS, CDR2 YFSETQ. The CDR3 covers 16 residues.

This clonotype was picked up many times. The chain carries TRBV7-2 and TRBJ1-1; D gene uncertain. V was pared by 0 bases and J by 5 bases, with 7 bases between. The CDR3 spans 13 residues. Germline V CDR1 and CDR2: SGHTA, FQGNSA. Here the CDR3 reads CASSLAPGTEAFF. CDR3 in DNA: TGTGCCAGCAGCTTAGCGCCGGGGACTGAAGCTTTCTTT.

In its sample, this clonotype was seen many times. Sequence at one end of the junction differs from germline and may be a read error. The chain links TRBV7-9 to TRBJ2-7; D remains ambiguous. Per the germline V gene, CDR1 is SEHNR and CDR2 is FQNEAQ (reference sequence). This CDR3 has 12 residues. The CDR3 DNA sequence: TGTGTCAGCAGCCCAAGGTCCTACGAGCAGTACTTC. Translating gives CVSSPRSYEQYF.

A few counts support this clonotype. Its ends do not fully match the called genes, so a read error is possible. The genes are TRBV4-2 and TRBJ2-2; 7 bases align to TRBD2. Germline V gene sequence: CDR1 LGHNA, CDR2 YNFKEQ. There are 16 residues in the CDR3. The CDR3 DNA follows: TGTGCCGGCAGCCAGGCCTCACTAGCGAAGGACGGGGAGCTGTTTTTT. The encoded protein is CAGSQASLAKDGELFF.